Sequencing of this T cell receptor beta chain was carried out in a study of blood T cell repertoires in COVID-19. Profiling relied on immunoSEQ multiplex PCR, and the TCRdb table lists in-frame clones only, not all of them. The top ten hold over 0.95% of the sample, which has about 230,000 clones, 70% to 90% seen once. The CDR3 sequence is 13 residues long. V lost 2 bases to trimming and J lost 2 bases, with 6 bases between them. CDR1 is KGHSH, CDR2 LQKENI, per germline. This clonotype was sampled from a man between 35 and 55 years old with acute or convalescent COVID-19. The source material was peripheral blood. The genes are TRBV18 and TRBJ1-1; D gene unclear. The CDR3, as DNA: TGTGCCAGCTCACCAGCACTCAACACTGAAGCTTTCTTT. It codes for CASSPALNTEAFF.